A single sample is the source of the 4 T cell receptor beta chains below, sequenced in a study of molecular identifiers for immune sequencing clone quantification. TCRdb analysed the PCR reads with MiXCR anew, one entry per CDR3 protein. This table holds just under 650,000 distinct CDR3 sequences, 20% found once. Sequences were obtained from naive CD8+ T cells from blood, with Jurkat cell RNA spiked in. The subset was: FACS-sorted CD8+CD4-CCR7+CD45RA+ naive T cells. The receptors stem from a human donor in good health. Some libraries in this study had Jurkat cell RNA spiked in.

This clonotype has ten or more counts. The chain couples TRBV29-1 to TRBJ2-7; 7 bases fit TRBD1. Germline CDR1 is SQVTM and CDR2 is ANQGSEA. V shed 3 bases, J shed 7 bases, and the junction held 9 bases outside the gene matches. The CDR3 runs to 13 residues. The CDR3 sequence is CSVDRRGGGEQYF. The CDR3 DNA reads as TGCAGCGTTGATAGGCGAGGGGGCGGGGAGCAGTACTTC.

This clonotype turned up a few times. This chain connects TRBV4-1 to TRBJ1-3; TRBD1 agrees at 8 bases. The CDR3 spans 19 residues. V gave up 0 bases and J gave up 1 base; unmatched junction bases: 11. From germline, CDR1 is MGHRA and CDR2 YSYEKL. This chain's CDR3 is CASSQEEGATGDSGNTIYF. CDR3 nucleotides: TGCGCCAGCAGCCAAGAGGAAGGGGCGACAGGGGATTCTGGAAACACCATATATTTT.

This clonotype was counted many times. V gene TRBV7-6 combines with J gene TRBJ2-7; 13 bases are shared with TRBD2. Germline-derived CDR1 and CDR2 are SGHVS and FNYEAQ. Trimming took 3 bases from V and 4 from J; bases not matched to a gene: 6. There are 16 residues in the CDR3. The CDR3 sequence is CASSLGLAGTTYEQYF. CDR3 coding DNA: TGTGCCAGCAGCTTGGGACTAGCGGGGACAACGTACGAGCAGTACTTC. The complete variable domain, with remaining parts taken from reference TRBV7-6 and TRBJ2-7, reads GAGVSQSPRYKVTKRGQDVALRCDPISGHVSLYWYRQALGQGPEFLTYFNYEAQQDKSGLPNDRFSAERPEGSISTLTIQRTEQRDSAMYRCASSLGLAGTTYEQYFGPGTRLTVT.

This clonotype was counted a few times. This chain connects TRBV27 to TRBJ2-3; possible D gene TRBD2, 7 bases. Germline V gene lookup returns CDR1 MNHEY and CDR2 SMNVEV (reference sequence). The CDR3 is made up of 18 amino acids. Trimming pared 2 bases from V and 8 bases from J, leaving 26 bases between. The CDR3 nucleotides read TGTGCCAGCAGTTTAGTTCTCGGTGGGGGGGGGGCGTCTGGTACGCAGTATTTT. This sequence encodes CASSLVLGGGGASGTQYF.